This T cell receptor (beta chain) emerged from a study of blood T cells in healthy people across ages. With a J-beta primer mix and a sample-barcoded 5' primer, a second PCR ran roughly 6 to 11 cycles. TCRdb itself ran the 5' RACE reads through MiXCR, one entry per CDR3 protein. The sample carries roughly 1.9 million distinct CDR3 sequences, about 39% recorded once. J was trimmed by 6 bases and V by 2 bases; bases with no gene match: 4. CDR1 and CDR2 (germline): SGHTA, FQGNSA. This CDR3 is built from 15 residues. Study outcomes and limitations: CMV infection status of these donors was not known.

This clonotype was picked up many times. What it recognizes is unknown. The source of this sequence is a human donor in good health. This chain uses TRBV7-2 with TRBJ2-3; 11 bases match TRBD2. Material for sequencing was blood. CDR3 residues: CASSLSSGGADTQYF. The CDR3 region has the DNA TGTGCCAGCAGCTTAAGTAGCGGGGGGGCGGATACGCAGTATTTT.